Following are 27 T cell receptor beta chains from one sample sequenced in a study of shared clonotypes between healthy human individuals. Naivety among CD8 cells was defined by CD45RO negativity and positive CCR7 selection, thereby excluding terminally differentiated effector memory CD45RA+ cells. Repertoires were generated with immunoSEQ multiplex PCR, while TCRdb's copy carries only in-frame clones and drops some. Of around 600,000 clones listed, roughly 98% are singletons. The source material was naive CD8+ T cells sorted from blood. Receptor source: a man aged 25 to 40 in good health.

This chain uses TRBV28 with TRBJ2-5; D is undetermined. Per germline, CDR1 MDHEN and CDR2 SYDVKM. V lost 3 bases and J 1 base, leaving 9 bases between the germline ends. This CDR3 spans 14 amino acids. The CDR3 loop reads CASSFVHLQETQYF. CDR3 bases: TGTGCCAGCAGTTTTGTACACCTCCAAGAGACCCAGTACTTC. The whole variable domain, filled in from reference TRBV28 and TRBJ2-5, reads DVKVTQSSRYLVKRTGEKVFLECVQDMDHENMFWYRQDPGLGLRLIYFSYDVKMKEKGDIPEGYSVSREKKERFSLILESASTNQTSMYLCASSFVHLQETQYFGPGTRLLVL.

This chain joins TRBV7-9 and TRBJ2-7; no clear D. The CDR3 sequence is 16 residues long. Germline V gene sequence: CDR1 SEHNR, CDR2 FQNEAQ (reference sequence). Trimming pared 2 bases from V and 0 bases from J, leaving 14 bases between. The CDR3 loop is CASSLTYGENSYEQYF. DNA for the CDR3: TGTGCCAGCAGCTTAACATACGGAGAAAACTCCTACGAGCAGTACTTC.

V is TRBV9 and J is TRBJ2-1; 7 bases align to TRBD2. V lost 0 bases, J lost 3 bases, and 9 bases stayed unmatched. CDR3 length: 17 amino acids. CDR1 and CDR2 from the germline V gene are SGDLS and YYNGEE. This chain's CDR3 is CASSVATGRGYYNEQFF. The CDR3 DNA reads as TGTGCCAGCAGCGTAGCTACGGGGAGGGGATACTACAATGAGCAGTTCTTC.

The V call is TRBV9, the J call TRBJ1-2; no clear D. Trimming cost V 3 bases and J 3 bases, with 12 bases left between them. The CDR3 consists of 14 residues. CDR1 is SGDLS, CDR2 YYNGEE, per germline. This chain's CDR3 is CASSALILDYGYTF. DNA for the CDR3: TGTGCCAGCAGCGCCCTTATCCTAGACTATGGCTACACCTTC.

The gene calls are TRBV4-2 and TRBJ1-1; D unresolved. V lost 5 bases to trimming and J lost 0 bases, with 7 bases between them. CDR1 LGHNA and CDR2 YNFKEQ come from the germline V gene. This CDR3 is 13 amino acids long. Written as DNA, the CDR3 is TGTGCCAGCAGCGTGGGCGTGAACACTGAAGCTTTCTTT. It translates to CASSVGVNTEAFF.

The CDR3 bases are TGTGCCAGCAGAGCGCCACGGACAGGGGAAGAGACCCAGTACTTC. Its translation: CASRAPRTGEETQYF. V and J are TRBV7-8 and TRBJ2-5; 9 bases align to TRBD1. CDR3 length equals 15 residues. Germline V gives CDR1 SGHVS, CDR2 FQNEAQ. Trimming cost V 6 bases and J 3 bases; bases outside gene matches: 8. The full variable domain, its missing parts supplied by reference TRBV7-8 and TRBJ2-5, is GAGVSQSPRYKVAKRGQDVALRCDPISGHVSLFWYQQALGQGPEFLTYFQNEAQLDKSGLPSDRFFAERPEGSVSTLKIQRTQQEDSAVYLCASRAPRTGEETQYFGPGTRLLVL.

The CDR3 coding sequence is TGCGCCAGCAGCCCCACAGGGGAAAGGGCCCCCTACGAGCAGTACTTC. Encoded protein: CASSPTGERAPYEQYF. The V gene is TRBV5-1, the J gene TRBJ2-7; the match to TRBD1 covers 7 bases. V shed 4 bases, J shed 2 bases, and the junction held 12 bases outside the gene matches. This CDR3 has 16 amino acids. Germline loops: CDR1 SGHRS, CDR2 YFSETQ.

The V and J genes are TRBV27 and TRBJ1-5, with TRBD1 as a possible D gene (5 bases). The CDR3 is 14 residues long. Germline CDR1 and CDR2: MNHEY and SMNVEV (reference sequence). The ends were cut back, 5 bases at V and 10 bases at J, with 18 bases in the middle. CDR3 protein: CASSPGSGHRPQHF. CDR3 DNA: TGTGCCAGCAGTCCTGGCTCAGGGCATCGTCCCCAGCATTTT.

This chain joins TRBV11-2 and TRBJ2-7; no definite D call. Germline V gene lookup returns CDR1 SGHAT and CDR2 FQNNGV. The CDR3 totals 14 residues. V lost 0 bases and J lost 6, with 12 bases in between. The CDR3 spells CASSLDSPVGEQYF. The DNA of the CDR3 is TGTGCCAGCAGCTTAGATTCGCCAGTAGGCGAGCAGTACTTC.

This sequence joins TRBV7-9 and TRBJ2-5; 9 nucleotides align to TRBD1. The V segment lost 6 bases and the J segment 0 bases; nucleotides outside the gene matches: 8. Germline CDR1 is SEHNR and CDR2 is FQNEAQ (reference sequence). The CDR3 runs to 16 residues. CDR3 in amino acids: CASSSGQGTYQETQYF. The CDR3 DNA reads as TGTGCCAGCAGTTCCGGACAGGGGACGTACCAAGAGACCCAGTACTTC.

This chain uses TRBV4-1 with TRBJ2-2; 8 bases match TRBD1. V lost 2 bases, J lost 2 bases, and 10 bases stayed unmatched. The CDR3 has 18 amino acids. Germline CDR1 reads MGHRA; CDR2 reads YSYEKL. The CDR3 spells CASSQRQGTLTNTGELFF. The DNA of the CDR3 is TGCGCCAGCAGCCAACGACAGGGGACGCTAACCAACACCGGGGAGCTGTTTTTT.

The genes are TRBV28 and TRBJ1-5; no definite D call. The CDR3 consists of 14 residues. The germline V and J ends were trimmed by 5 bases and 10 bases, with 18 bases remaining between them. The germline CDR1 and CDR2 sequences are MDHEN and SYDVKM. In DNA form, the CDR3 reads TGTGCCAGCAGTCCCGATGCCGGTAGCCGTCCCCAGCATTTT. This translates into CASSPDAGSRPQHF.

The chain couples TRBV6-1 to TRBJ1-1; D may be TRBD1 (6 bases). Germline CDR1 is MNHNS and CDR2 is SASEGT. V was clipped by 5 bases and J by 1 base, with 11 bases between them. There are 14 residues in the CDR3. This chain's CDR3 is CASSSGGRNTEAFF. In nucleotides, the CDR3 is TGTGCCAGCAGTTCGGGGGGGCGGAACACTGAAGCTTTCTTT.

V is TRBV7-8 and J is TRBJ2-1; TRBD2 matches at 12 bases. With 1 base clipped from V and 8 bases from J, the junction kept 12 bases outside the gene matches. CDR3 size: 18 residues. CDR1 is SGHVS, CDR2 FQNEAQ, per germline. CDR3 residues: CASSLGPLTSGSFDEQFF. CDR3 sequence (DNA): TGTGCCAGCAGCTTAGGGCCCCTGACTAGCGGGAGTTTTGATGAGCAGTTCTTC.

This clone appeared once. The chain links TRBV7-9 to TRBJ1-1, with D tentatively TRBD1 (6 bases). CDR1 SEHNR and CDR2 FQNEAQ come from the germline V gene (reference sequence). The germline V and J ends were trimmed by 5 bases and 3 bases, with 19 bases remaining between them. The CDR3 is made up of 16 amino acids. CDR3 in amino acids: CASSKGGGGLDTEAFF. DNA of the CDR3: TGTGCCAGCAGCAAAGGCGGCGGGGGGCTGGACACTGAAGCTTTCTTT. Using reference TRBV7-9 and TRBJ1-1 for the parts outside the CDR3, the full variable domain is DTGVSQNPRHKITKRGQNVTFRCDPISEHNRLYWYRQTLGQGPEFLTYFQNEAQLEKSRLLSDRFSAERPKGSFSTLEIQRTEQGDSAMYLCASSKGGGGLDTEAFFGQGTRLTVV.

The chain carries TRBV7-2 and TRBJ2-7; 9 nucleotides agree with TRBD1. The CDR3 totals 15 residues. The V gene end was trimmed by 6 bases and the J gene end by 4 bases; junction bases not matched to a gene: 10. The V gene's germline CDR1 is SGHTA and CDR2 FQGNSA. CDR3: CASSYAPGQGYEQYF. Written as DNA, the CDR3 is TGTGCCAGCAGTTACGCCCCGGGACAGGGTTACGAGCAGTACTTC.

This clone occurred once. The rearrangement uses TRBV7-9 and TRBJ2-7; D is undetermined. CDR1 and CDR2 from the germline V gene are SEHNR and FQNEAQ (reference sequence). This CDR3 spans 12 amino acids. V lost 4 bases and J lost 4, with 8 bases in between. CDR3 sequence: CASSSGQYEQYF. The DNA of the CDR3 is TGTGCCAGCAGCTCCGGGCAATACGAGCAGTACTTC. Drawing the rest from reference TRBV7-9 and TRBJ2-7, the complete variable domain is DTGVSQNPRHKITKRGQNVTFRCDPISEHNRLYWYRQTLGQGPEFLTYFQNEAQLEKSRLLSDRFSAERPKGSFSTLEIQRTEQGDSAMYLCASSSGQYEQYFGPGTRLTVT.

The gene calls are TRBV7-9 and TRBJ2-7, with D maybe TRBD1 (5 bases). The V end lost 5 bases, the J end lost 3 bases, and 11 bases lay between the germline ends. Germline V CDR1 and CDR2: SEHNR, FQNEAQ (reference sequence). The CDR3 is 13 amino acids. Here the CDR3 reads CASSPLTGYEQYF. CDR3 nucleotides: TGTGCCAGCAGCCCCCTTACAGGCTACGAGCAGTACTTC.

The V gene is TRBV5-1, the J gene TRBJ2-4; D gene ambiguous. This CDR3 is built from 11 residues. Germline loops: CDR1 SGHRS, CDR2 YFSETQ. Trimming pared 2 bases from V and 7 bases from J, leaving 4 bases between. The CDR3 reads CASSFRNIQYF. CDR3 sequence (DNA): TGCGCCAGCAGCTTTCGTAACATTCAGTACTTC.

The count of this clone is one. Because the CDR3 is missing its conserved closing phenylalanine or tryptophan, this is likely a read error. No DNA is shown, since the ends of the CDR3 on it are uncertain; the CDR3 is the one TCRdb lists. This sequence joins TRBV10-1 and TRBJ2-7; the table names TRBD2, a call not compared with the DNA. A total of 9 residues make up the CDR3, ends included. CDR1 WNHNN and CDR2 SYGVQD come from the germline V gene (reference sequence). CDR3 sequence reads: CAFLGGSPP.

This clone was recorded once. The rearrangement uses TRBV28 and TRBJ1-1, with D possibly being TRBD1 (5 bases). In germline, CDR1 is MDHEN, CDR2 SYDVKM. Between the trimmed V and J ends, which lost 3 bases and 0 bases, there was a span of 14 bases. The CDR3 is 16 residues long. The CDR3 DNA follows: TGTGCCAGCAGTTTCGATTTATCCAGGGTGAACACTGAAGCTTTCTTT. This translates into CASSFDLSRVNTEAFF.

The rearrangement joins TRBV28 to TRBJ1-5; possibly TRBD1 for D (6 bases). The CDR3 is 18 residues long. The germline gives CDR1 MDHEN, CDR2 SYDVKM. V gave up 8 bases and J gave up 4 bases, with 27 bases separating them. The CDR3 is CASRLDRRGTIGNQPQHF. Here the CDR3 DNA reads TGTGCCAGCCGCTTGGACAGAAGAGGGACTATAGGAAATCAGCCCCAGCATTTT.

The chain links TRBV12-5 to TRBJ2-1; 8 bases match TRBD1. This CDR3 has 14 residues. Germline V gene data show CDR1 as LGHNT and CDR2 as FRNRAP. With 2 bases clipped from V and 7 bases from J, the junction kept 4 bases outside the gene matches. In DNA, the CDR3 is TGTGCTAGTGGTTTGAGCGGACAGGGAAATGAGCAGTTCTTC. Its translation is CASGLSGQGNEQFF.

The chain has TRBV10-3 and TRBJ2-1; 13 positions agree with TRBD2. V trimming: 4 bases; J trimming: 8 bases; junction bases outside the gene matches: 5. The V gene's germline CDR1 is ENHRY and CDR2 SYGVKD. The CDR3 consists of 15 residues. CDR3 in DNA: TGTGCCATCAGTGGGACTAGCGGGAGAGCCTATGAGCAGTTCTTC. This codes for CAISGTSGRAYEQFF.

This clone was recorded only once. The V and J genes are TRBV27 and TRBJ2-7; 7 nucleotides agree with TRBD2. V shed 4 bases and J 3 bases; nucleotides not matched to a gene: 6. CDR1 and CDR2 (germline): MNHEY, SMNVEV (reference sequence). The CDR3 is 14 residues long. This chain's CDR3 is CASSWTSIGYEQYF. CDR3 nucleotides: TGTGCCAGCAGTTGGACTAGTATAGGCTACGAGCAGTACTTC.

The chain combines TRBV9 with TRBJ2-1, with D unresolved. With 0 bases removed from V and 6 bases from J, the gap between germline ends came to 7 bases. Per germline, CDR1 SGDLS and CDR2 YYNGEE. The CDR3 is 13 amino acids. CDR3 bases: TGTGCCAGCAGCGTAGCACCGGGCAATGAGCAGTTCTTC. Translation: CASSVAPGNEQFF.

J is TRBJ2-7 and V is TRBV10-3; no definite D call. The length of the CDR3 is 13 residues. The germline V and J ends were trimmed by 2 bases and 3 bases, with 8 bases remaining between them. Germline CDR1 reads ENHRY; CDR2 reads SYGVKD. CDR3 sequence: CAISEGLNYEQYF. CDR3 in DNA: TGTGCCATCAGTGAGGGGCTGAACTACGAGCAGTACTTC.